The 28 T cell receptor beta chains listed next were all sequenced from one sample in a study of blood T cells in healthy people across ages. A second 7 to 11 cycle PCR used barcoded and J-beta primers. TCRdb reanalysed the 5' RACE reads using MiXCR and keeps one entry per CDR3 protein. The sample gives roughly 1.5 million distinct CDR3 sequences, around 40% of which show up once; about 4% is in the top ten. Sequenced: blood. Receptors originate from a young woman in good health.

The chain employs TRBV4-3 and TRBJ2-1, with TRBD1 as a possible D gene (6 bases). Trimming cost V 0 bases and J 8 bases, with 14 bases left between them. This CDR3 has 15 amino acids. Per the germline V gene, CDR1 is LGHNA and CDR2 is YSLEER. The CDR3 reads CASSQDISGVYEQFF. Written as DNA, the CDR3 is TGCGCCAGCAGCCAAGATATTTCAGGGGTCTATGAGCAGTTCTTC.

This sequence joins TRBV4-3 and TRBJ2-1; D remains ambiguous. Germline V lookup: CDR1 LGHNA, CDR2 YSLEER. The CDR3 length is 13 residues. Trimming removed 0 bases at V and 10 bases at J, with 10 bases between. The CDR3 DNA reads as TGCGCCAGCAGCCAAGATACGGCCTACGAGCAGTTCTTC. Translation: CASSQDTAYEQFF.

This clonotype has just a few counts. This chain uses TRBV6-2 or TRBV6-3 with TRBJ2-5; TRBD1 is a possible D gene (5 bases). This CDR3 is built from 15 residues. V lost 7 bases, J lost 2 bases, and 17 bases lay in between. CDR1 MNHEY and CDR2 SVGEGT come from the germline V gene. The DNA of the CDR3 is TGTGCCAGCATCCTAAGCAGGGTCCAACAAGAGACCCAGTACTTC. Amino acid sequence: CASILSRVQQETQYF.

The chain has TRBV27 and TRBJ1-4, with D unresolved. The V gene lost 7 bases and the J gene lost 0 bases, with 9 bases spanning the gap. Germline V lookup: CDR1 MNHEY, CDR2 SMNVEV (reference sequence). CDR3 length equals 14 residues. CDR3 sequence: CASMKSATNEKLFF. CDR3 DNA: TGTGCCAGCATGAAGAGTGCAACTAATGAAAAACTGTTTTTT.

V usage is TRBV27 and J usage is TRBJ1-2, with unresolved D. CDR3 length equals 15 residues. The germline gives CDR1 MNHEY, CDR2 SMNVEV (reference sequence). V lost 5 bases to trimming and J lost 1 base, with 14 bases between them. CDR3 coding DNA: TGTGCCAGCAGTAGGCATATCGGCGTTAACTATGGCTACACCTTC. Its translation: CASSRHIGVNYGYTF.

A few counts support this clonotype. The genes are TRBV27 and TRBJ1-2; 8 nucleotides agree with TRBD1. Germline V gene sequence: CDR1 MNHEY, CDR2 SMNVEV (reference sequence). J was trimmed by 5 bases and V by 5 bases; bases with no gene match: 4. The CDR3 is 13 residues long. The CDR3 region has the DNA TGTGCCAGCAGTCACAGGACAGGGTATGGCTACACCTTC. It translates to CASSHRTGYGYTF.

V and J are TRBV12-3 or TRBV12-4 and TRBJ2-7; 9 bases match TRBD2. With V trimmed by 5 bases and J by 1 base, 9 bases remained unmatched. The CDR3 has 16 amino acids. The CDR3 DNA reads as TGTGCCAGCAGTCCGTCGGAACTAGCGGGTTCCTACGAGCAGTACTTC. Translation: CASSPSELAGSYEQYF.

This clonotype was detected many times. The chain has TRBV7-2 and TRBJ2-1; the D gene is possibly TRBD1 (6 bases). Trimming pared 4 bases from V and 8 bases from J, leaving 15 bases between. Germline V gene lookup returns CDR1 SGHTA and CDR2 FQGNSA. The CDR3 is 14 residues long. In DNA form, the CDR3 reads TGTGCCAGCAGCTCTAACAGGGTAGCGTATGAGCAGTTCTTC. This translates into CASSSNRVAYEQFF.

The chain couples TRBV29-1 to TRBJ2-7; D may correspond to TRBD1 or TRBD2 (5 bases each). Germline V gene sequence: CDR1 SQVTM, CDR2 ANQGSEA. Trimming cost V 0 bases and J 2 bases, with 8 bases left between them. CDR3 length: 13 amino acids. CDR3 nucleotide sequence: TGCAGCGTTGAAGAAGGGACCCCCTACGAGCAGTACTTC. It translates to CSVEEGTPYEQYF.

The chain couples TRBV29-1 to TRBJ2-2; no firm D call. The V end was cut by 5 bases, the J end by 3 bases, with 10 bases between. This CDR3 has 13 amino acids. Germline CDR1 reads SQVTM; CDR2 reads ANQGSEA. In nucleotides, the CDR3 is TGCAGCGTTAGGATGGCACACACCGGGGAGCTGTTTTTT. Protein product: CSVRMAHTGELFF.

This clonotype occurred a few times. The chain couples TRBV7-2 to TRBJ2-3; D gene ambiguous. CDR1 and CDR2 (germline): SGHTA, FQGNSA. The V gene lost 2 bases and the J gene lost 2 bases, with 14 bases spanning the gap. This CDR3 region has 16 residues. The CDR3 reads CASSLIVGGFTDTQYF. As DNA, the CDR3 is TGTGCCAGCAGCTTAATCGTGGGCGGATTCACAGATACGCAGTATTTT.

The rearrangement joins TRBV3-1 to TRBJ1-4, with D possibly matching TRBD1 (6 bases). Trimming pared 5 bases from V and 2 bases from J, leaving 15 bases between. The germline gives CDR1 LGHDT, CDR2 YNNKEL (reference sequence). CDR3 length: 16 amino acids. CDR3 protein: CASSGAWGPTNEKLFF. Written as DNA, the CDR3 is TGTGCCAGCAGCGGAGCGTGGGGGCCGACTAATGAAAAACTGTTTTTT.

CDR3 bases: TGCAGCGTTGAAGGCGTGAATGGGCACCACACAGATACGCAGTATTTT. It is translated as CSVEGVNGHHTDTQYF. The V and J genes are TRBV29-1 and TRBJ2-3; no definite D call. CDR1 is SQVTM and CDR2 is ANQGSEA in the germline V gene. This CDR3 has 16 amino acids. V lost 1 base, J lost 2 bases, and 16 bases lay in between.

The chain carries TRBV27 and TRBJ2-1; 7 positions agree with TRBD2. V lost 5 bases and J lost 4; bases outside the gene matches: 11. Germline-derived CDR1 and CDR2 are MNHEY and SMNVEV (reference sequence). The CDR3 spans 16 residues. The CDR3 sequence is CASSLVSGMFYNEQFF. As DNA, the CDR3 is TGTGCCAGCAGTCTAGTAAGCGGGATGTTTTACAATGAGCAGTTCTTC.

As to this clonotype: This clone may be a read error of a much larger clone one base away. The CDR3 sequence is CSAKVGSVTEAFF. The CDR3 nucleotides read TGCAGTGCTAAAGTTGGGTCGGTCACTGAAGCTTTCTTT. The gene calls are TRBV20-1 and TRBJ1-1; D is uncertain. Germline V CDR1 and CDR2: DFQATT, SNEGSKA (reference sequence). V shed 4 bases and J shed 4 bases, with 13 bases lying between them. This CDR3 has 13 amino acids.

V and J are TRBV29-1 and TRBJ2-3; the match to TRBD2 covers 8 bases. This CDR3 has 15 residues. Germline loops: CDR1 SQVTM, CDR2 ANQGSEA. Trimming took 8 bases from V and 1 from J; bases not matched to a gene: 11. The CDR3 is CSLRSSGSGTDTQYF. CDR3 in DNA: TGCAGCCTTCGATCGAGCGGGAGTGGCACAGATACGCAGTATTTT.

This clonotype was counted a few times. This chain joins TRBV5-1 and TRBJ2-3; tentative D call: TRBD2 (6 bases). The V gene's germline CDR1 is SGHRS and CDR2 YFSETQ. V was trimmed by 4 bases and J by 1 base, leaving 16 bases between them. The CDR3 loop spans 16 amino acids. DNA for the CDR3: TGCGCCAGCAGCGCGGTTGGGAGGTCTGGCACAGATACGCAGTATTTT. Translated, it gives CASSAVGRSGTDTQYF.

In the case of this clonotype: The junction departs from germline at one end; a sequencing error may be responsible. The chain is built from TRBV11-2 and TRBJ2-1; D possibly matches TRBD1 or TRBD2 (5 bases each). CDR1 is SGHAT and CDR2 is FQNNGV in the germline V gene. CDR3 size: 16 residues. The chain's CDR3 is CTSRLMAGTGYNEQFF. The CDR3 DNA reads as TGTACCAGCAGACTTATGGCCGGGACGGGCTACAATGAGCAGTTCTTC. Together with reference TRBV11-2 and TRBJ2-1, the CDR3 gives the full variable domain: EAGVAQSPRYKIIEKRQSVAFWCNPISGHATLYWYQQILGQGPKLLIQFQNNGVVDDSQLPKDRFSAERLKGVDSTLKIQPAKLEDSAVYLCTSRLMAGTGYNEQFFGPGTRLTVL.

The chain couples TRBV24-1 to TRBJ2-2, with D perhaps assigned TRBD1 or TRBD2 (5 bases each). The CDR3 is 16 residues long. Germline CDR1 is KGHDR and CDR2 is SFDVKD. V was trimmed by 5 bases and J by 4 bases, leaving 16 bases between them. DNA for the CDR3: TGTGCCACCAGTGGCACCGGGACGAAGAGCACCGGGGAGCTGTTTTTT. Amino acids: CATSGTGTKSTGELFF.

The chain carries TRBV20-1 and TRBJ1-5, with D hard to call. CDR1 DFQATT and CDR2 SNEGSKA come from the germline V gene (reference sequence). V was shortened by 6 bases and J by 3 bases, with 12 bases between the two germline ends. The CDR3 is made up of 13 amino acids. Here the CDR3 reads CSALDTINQPQHF. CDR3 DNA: TGCAGTGCCCTCGACACGATCAATCAGCCCCAGCATTTT.

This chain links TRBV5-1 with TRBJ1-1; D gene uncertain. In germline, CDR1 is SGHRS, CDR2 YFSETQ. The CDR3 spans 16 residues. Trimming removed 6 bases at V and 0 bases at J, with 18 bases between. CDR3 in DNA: TGCGCCAGCACCACCGGCCGGGCGAGCATGAACACTGAAGCTTTCTTT. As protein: CASTTGRASMNTEAFF.

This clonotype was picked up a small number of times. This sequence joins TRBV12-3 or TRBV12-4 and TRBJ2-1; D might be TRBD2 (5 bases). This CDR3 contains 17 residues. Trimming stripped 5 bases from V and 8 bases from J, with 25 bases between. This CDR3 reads CASSLAPGPGRGHEQFF. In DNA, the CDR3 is TGTGCCAGCAGTCTCGCGCCGGGCCCCGGTCGGGGTCATGAGCAGTTCTTC.

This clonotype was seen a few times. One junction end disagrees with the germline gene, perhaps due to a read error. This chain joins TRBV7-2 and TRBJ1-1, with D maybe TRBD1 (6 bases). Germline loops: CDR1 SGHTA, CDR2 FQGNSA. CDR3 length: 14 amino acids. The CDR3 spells CASSDTPGHTEAFF. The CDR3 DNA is TGTGCCAGCAGCGACACTCCGGGACACACAGAAGCTTTCTTT.

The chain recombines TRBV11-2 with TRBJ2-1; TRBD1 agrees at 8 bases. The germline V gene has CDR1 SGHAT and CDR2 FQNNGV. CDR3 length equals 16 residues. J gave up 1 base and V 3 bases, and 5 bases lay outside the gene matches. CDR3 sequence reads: CASSFNGQGSYNEQFF. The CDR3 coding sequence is TGTGCCAGCAGCTTCAATGGACAGGGTTCCTACAATGAGCAGTTCTTC.

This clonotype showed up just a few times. Here the CDR3 reads CASSSPGQLTGELFF. The CDR3, as DNA: TGTGCCAGCAGTTCGCCGGGACAGCTTACCGGGGAGCTGTTTTTT. The gene calls are TRBV12-3 or TRBV12-4 and TRBJ2-2, with 7 positions matching TRBD1. Germline trimming cut 4 bases from V and 5 bases from J; bases unmatched to any gene: 7. This CDR3 contains 15 residues.

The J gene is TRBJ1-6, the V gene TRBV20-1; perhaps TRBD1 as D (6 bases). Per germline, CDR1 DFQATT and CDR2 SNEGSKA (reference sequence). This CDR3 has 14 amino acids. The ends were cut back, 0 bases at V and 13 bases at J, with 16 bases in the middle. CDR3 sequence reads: CSARDRTGLSPLHF. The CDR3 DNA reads TGCAGTGCTAGAGATCGAACAGGGCTGTCTCCCCTCCACTTT.

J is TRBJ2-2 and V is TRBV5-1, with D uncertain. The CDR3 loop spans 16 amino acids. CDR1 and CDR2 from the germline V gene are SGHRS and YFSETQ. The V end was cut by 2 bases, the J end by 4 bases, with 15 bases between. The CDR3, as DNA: TGCGCCAGCAGCTTAATCCTAGTCGGCTCCACCGGGGAGCTGTTTTTT. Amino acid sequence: CASSLILVGSTGELFF.

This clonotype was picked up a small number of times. The CDR3 nucleotides read TGTGCCAGCAGTGGCGACTCAAGGGGCTATGGCTACACCTTC. Amino acid sequence: CASSGDSRGYGYTF. The V call is TRBV2, the J call TRBJ1-2, with D maybe TRBD1 (5 bases). V was cut by 4 bases and J by 4 bases, with 13 bases left in between. Germline CDR1 is SNHLY and CDR2 is FYNNEI. This CDR3 is built from 14 residues.